The clone carrying this T cell receptor beta chain showed up many times. Its target is not known. These data come from a study of spatial heterogeneity in lung cancer. Findings and caveats of the study: Counts of expanded alpha and beta TCRs within tumors tracked the tumor nonsynonymous mutation count. Tallies of expanded TCRs, which were sorted into ubiquitous and regional groups, correlated with counts of ubiquitous and regional nonsynonymous mutations, respectively.

One entry per CDR3 protein results from TCRdb running MiXCR on the 5' RACE reads. The sample lists about 4,000 distinct CDR3 sequences, about 4% occurring once. Described time point: sample taken at primary tumor resection. The donor population consisted of 72 patients with untreated, early-stage non-small cell lung cancer. This receptor was identified in a male donor with early-stage non-small cell lung cancer. The sample in question was lung tumor tissue, obtained at surgery.

In DNA, the CDR3 is TGCAGTGCTAGAAATATCCAACTAGGGCTAGAGACCCAGTACTTC. This encodes CSARNIQLGLETQYF. J is TRBJ2-5 and V is TRBV20-1; the D gene is possibly TRBD2 (5 bases). This CDR3 spans 15 amino acids. Germline CDR1 reads DFQATT; CDR2 reads SNEGSKA (reference sequence). V dropped 2 bases and J dropped 4 bases, with 17 bases sitting between them.